This TCR beta chain derives from a study of T-cell reconstitution after alpha-beta-depleted transplantation in children. Germline V gives CDR1 DFQATT, CDR2 SNEGSKA (reference sequence). The CDR3 has 11 residues. Regarding the study as a whole: Reportedly, alpha-beta T cells present about two months post-transplant originated from several hundred expanded clones of graft origin. Surviving recipient cells, namely T cells and thymic progenitors, were the source of high day-60 TCRbeta diversity in some patients. One year after transplant, T-cell counts and diversity came mostly from newly produced T cells.

During its preparation, the TCRbeta library received unique molecular identifiers. MiXCR, run by TCRdb on the PCR reads, gives a single entry per CDR3 protein. The table has about a million distinct CDR3 sequences, under 30% seen once. This clonotype was detected only a few times. The antigen remains unidentified. This receptor was taken from a boy in the first two years of life who had a stem cell transplant for SCID, so the T cells may come from the graft donor. The chain uses TRBV20-1 and TRBJ2-5; no definite D call. The source was PBMCs, mostly from graft donor cells, collected 360 days after TCRalphabeta/CD19-depleted stem cell transplant. CDR3 in DNA: TGCAGGGCCCGGCTCCAAGAGACCCAGTACTTC. Protein product: CRARLQETQYF.